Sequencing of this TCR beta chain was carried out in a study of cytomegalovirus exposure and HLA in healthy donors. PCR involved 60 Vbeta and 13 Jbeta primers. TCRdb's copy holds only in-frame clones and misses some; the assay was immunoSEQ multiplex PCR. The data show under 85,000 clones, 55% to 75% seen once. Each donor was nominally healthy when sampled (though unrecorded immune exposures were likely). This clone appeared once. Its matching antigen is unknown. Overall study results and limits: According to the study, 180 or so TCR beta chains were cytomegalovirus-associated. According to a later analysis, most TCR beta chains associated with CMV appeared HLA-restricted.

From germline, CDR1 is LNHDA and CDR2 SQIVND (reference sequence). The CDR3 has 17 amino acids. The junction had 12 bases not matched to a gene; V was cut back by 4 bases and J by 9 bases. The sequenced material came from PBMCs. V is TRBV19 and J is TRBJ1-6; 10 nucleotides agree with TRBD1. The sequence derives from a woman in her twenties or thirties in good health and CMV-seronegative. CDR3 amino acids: CASSKRDRGRIGSPLHF. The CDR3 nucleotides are TGTGCCAGTAGTAAACGAGACAGGGGGCGGATCGGTTCACCCCTCCACTTT.